This TCR beta chain originates from a study of cytomegalovirus exposure and HLA in healthy donors. Sequenced by immunoSEQ multiplex PCR; TCRdb stores in-frame clones only, minus some. The table records about 130,000 clones, approximately 89% of them present only once. The germline V gene has CDR1 MNHEY and CDR2 SMNVEV (reference sequence). The V end lost 3 bases, the J end lost 4 bases, and 13 bases lay between the germline ends. CDR3 length: 14 residues. Separate from the approximately 670-subject first cohort was the approximately 120-subject validation cohort, to which the donors belonged. This chain links TRBV27 with TRBJ2-7; the D is unclear. The sequenced sample consisted of PBMCs. The clonotype comes from a woman aged 18-30 years in good health and CMV-seropositive. This CDR3 is CASSFSGGSYEQYF. The CDR3, as DNA: TGTGCCAGCAGTTTTTCGGGTGGTAGTTACGAGCAGTACTTC.